A single sample gave rise to the 13 T cell receptor beta chains below, sequenced in a study of cytomegalovirus exposure and HLA in healthy donors. The PCR ran on 60 Vbeta and 13 Jbeta primers. The assay was immunoSEQ multiplex PCR, and TCRdb's table has in-frame clones only and misses some. The sample holds tens of thousands of clones, about four fifths seen once. The specimen was PBMCs. These receptors all come from a man aged 40-55 years in good health and CMV-seronegative.

The V call is TRBV30, the J call TRBJ1-4; no reliable D call. CDR1 and CDR2 from the germline V gene are GTSNPN and SVGIG (reference sequence). V gave up 0 bases and J gave up 2 bases, with 19 bases separating them. The CDR3 is 18 residues long. The CDR3 loop is CAWSVTIGGVTTNEKLFF. The CDR3 DNA follows: TGTGCCTGGAGTGTTACTATCGGCGGGGTTACCACTAATGAAAAACTGTTTTTT.

The rearrangement joins TRBV7-2 to TRBJ2-7, with D possibly being TRBD2 (7 bases). Trimming removed 5 bases from V and 2 bases from J, with 16 bases in between. This CDR3 is 15 amino acids long. Germline CDR1 reads SGHTA; CDR2 reads FQGNSA. CDR3 in DNA: TGTGCCAGCAGCGAGACTAGCAGGGGCCCCTACGAGCAGTACTTC. Protein: CASSETSRGPYEQYF.

The genes are TRBV4-3 and TRBJ2-3; a possible D gene is TRBD2 (6 bases). The CDR3 consists of 16 residues. Between the trimmed V and J ends, which lost 1 base and 3 bases, there was a span of 14 bases. Germline loops: CDR1 LGHNA, CDR2 YSLEER. CDR3 protein: CASSQALAPGTDTQYF. The DNA of the CDR3 is TGCGCCAGCAGCCAAGCTCTAGCGCCGGGTACAGATACGCAGTATTTT.

The chain links TRBV9 to TRBJ1-1, with TRBD1 matching over 8 bases. Germline trimming cut 0 bases from V and 6 bases from J; bases unmatched to any gene: 4. Per the germline V gene, CDR1 is SGDLS and CDR2 is YYNGEE. This CDR3 spans 14 amino acids. CDR3 amino acids: CASSVDRGGAEAFF. DNA of the CDR3: TGTGCCAGCAGCGTAGACAGGGGGGGAGCTGAAGCTTTCTTT.

This chain links TRBV6-6 with TRBJ1-2, with D possibly TRBD1 on 6 matching bases. Germline CDR1 is MNHNY and CDR2 is SVGAGI (reference sequence). This CDR3 region has 13 residues. V was clipped by 6 bases and J by 5 bases, with 13 bases between them. DNA for the CDR3: TGTGCCAGCAGCCTCGACAGGTATTATGGCTACACCTTC. Its protein is CASSLDRYYGYTF.

This chain joins TRBV2 and TRBJ1-4, with D uncertain. Germline CDR1 SNHLY, CDR2 FYNNEI. Trimming removed 8 bases at V and 8 bases at J, with 15 bases between. This CDR3 is 13 amino acids long. The CDR3 protein is CASHRQTQEKLFF. The CDR3 coding sequence is TGTGCCAGCCATCGACAAACTCAGGAAAAACTGTTTTTT.

The V call is TRBV6-5, the J call TRBJ2-7; D might be TRBD1 (6 bases). Germline loops: CDR1 MNHEY, CDR2 SVGAGI. This CDR3 contains 14 residues. Deletions cut 4 bases from V and 4 bases from J, with 14 bases between. DNA for the CDR3: TGTGCCAGCAGTTCCGCAGGGGTTGGGTACGAGCAGTACGTC. Amino acid sequence: CASSSAGVGYEQYV.

The chain recombines TRBV18 with TRBJ1-5; D is uncertain. The germline CDR1 and CDR2 sequences are KGHSH and LQKENI. The CDR3 sequence is 16 residues long. V was shortened by 6 bases and J by 3 bases, with 18 bases between the two germline ends. Written as DNA, the CDR3 is TGTGCCAGCTCTCCTGGACCCGGAGGGAACAATCAGCCCCAGCATTTT. It translates to CASSPGPGGNNQPQHF.

The V and J genes are TRBV6-5 and TRBJ2-1; TRBD2 might be the D (5 bases). Per germline, CDR1 MNHEY and CDR2 SVGAGI. V lost 5 bases to trimming and J lost 4 bases, with 15 bases between them. This CDR3 contains 15 residues. For the CDR3, the DNA is TGTGCCAGCAGTCCGGCGCTAGCCGTATACAATGAGCAGTTCTTC. Its protein product is CASSPALAVYNEQFF.

The rearrangement links TRBV5-4 to TRBJ1-1; D call uncertain. Germline CDR1 SGHNT, CDR2 YYREEE (reference sequence). Trimming took off 4 bases at V and 0 bases at J, with 10 bases between the two ends. The CDR3 has 14 residues. CDR3 loop: CASSGEHLNTEAFF. The CDR3 region has the DNA TGTGCCAGCAGCGGAGAGCATTTGAACACTGAAGCTTTCTTT.

This clone was detected only a few times. The genes are TRBV2 and TRBJ1-5, with D possibly TRBD1 on 6 matching bases. This CDR3 has 13 residues. V gave up 5 bases and J gave up 6 bases, with 11 bases separating them. Per the germline V gene, CDR1 is SNHLY and CDR2 is FYNNEI. The CDR3 coding sequence is TGTGCCAGCAGTCTTGGACAGTTTCAGCCCCAGCATTTT. It is translated as CASSLGQFQPQHF.

This rearrangement joins TRBV5-6 to TRBJ2-2; 8 bases match TRBD2. With V trimmed by 2 bases and J by 3 bases, 3 bases remained unmatched. Germline V gene sequence: CDR1 SGHDT, CDR2 YYEEEE. The CDR3 consists of 15 residues. The CDR3 spells CASSLRGGHTGELFF. The CDR3 coding sequence is TGTGCCAGCAGCTTACGGGGGGGGCACACCGGGGAGCTGTTTTTT.

The chain couples TRBV29-1 to TRBJ2-1; 8 nucleotides line up with TRBD1. The CDR3 length is 14 residues. V lost 1 base and J lost 8; bases outside the gene matches: 7. From germline, CDR1 is SQVTM and CDR2 ANQGSEA. This CDR3 reads CSVEGQGSRDEQFF. CDR3 coding DNA: TGCAGCGTTGAAGGACAGGGGAGTAGGGATGAGCAGTTCTTC.